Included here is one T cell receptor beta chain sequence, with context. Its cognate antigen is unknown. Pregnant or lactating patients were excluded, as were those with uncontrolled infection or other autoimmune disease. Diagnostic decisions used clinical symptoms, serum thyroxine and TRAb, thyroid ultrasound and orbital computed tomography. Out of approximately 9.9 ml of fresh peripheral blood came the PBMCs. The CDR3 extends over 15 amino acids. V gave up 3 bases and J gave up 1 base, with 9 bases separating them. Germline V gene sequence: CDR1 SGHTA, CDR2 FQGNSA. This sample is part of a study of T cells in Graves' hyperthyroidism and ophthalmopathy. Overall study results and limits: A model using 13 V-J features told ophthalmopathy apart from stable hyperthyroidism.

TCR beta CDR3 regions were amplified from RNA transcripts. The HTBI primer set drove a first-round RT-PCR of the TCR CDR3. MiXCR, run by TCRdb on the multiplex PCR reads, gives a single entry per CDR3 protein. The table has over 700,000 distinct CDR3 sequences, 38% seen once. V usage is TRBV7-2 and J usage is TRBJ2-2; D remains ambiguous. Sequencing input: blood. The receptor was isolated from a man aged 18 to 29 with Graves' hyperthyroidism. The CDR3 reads CASSFFLGNTGELFF. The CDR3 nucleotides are TGTGCCAGCAGCTTCTTCCTGGGGAACACCGGGGAGCTGTTTTTT.